Below are 14 T cell receptor beta chains sequenced from a single sample in a study of breast tumors, draining lymph nodes, adjacent tissues. TCRdb analysed the multiplex PCR reads with MiXCR anew, one entry per CDR3 protein. The sample has 200,000 to 250,000 distinct CDR3 sequences; roughly a third are singletons. Axillary draining lymph nodes of breast cancer patients supplied the node samples. Sequenced input: axillary lymph node tissue. Receptors were obtained from a female donor with breast cancer. Some clones in this sample may be carry-over from other donors' samples.

As to this clonotype: Possible read error: a much larger clone is one base away. The chain couples TRBV20-1 to TRBJ2-1; a possible D gene is TRBD2 (7 bases). Per germline, CDR1 DFQATT and CDR2 SNEGSKA (reference sequence). Trimming removed 5 bases at V and 6 bases at J, with 11 bases between. The CDR3 has 12 residues. CDR3 nucleotide sequence: TGCAGTGCTGGTAGGGGGGGCAATGAGCAGTTCTTC. This codes for CSAGRGGNEQFF.

This clonotype was seen repeatedly, ten times or more. The chain is built from TRBV7-9 and TRBJ2-5; TRBD1 might be the D (6 bases). The CDR3 covers 14 residues. V was pared by 5 bases and J by 1 base, with 11 bases between. Germline-derived CDR1 and CDR2 are SEHNR and FQNEAQ (reference sequence). The CDR3 here is CASSPDSLQETQYF. CDR3 DNA sequence: TGTGCCAGCAGCCCGGACAGCCTCCAAGAGACCCAGTACTTC.

Turning to this clonotype: Being one base from a much bigger clone, this may be a read error. This sequence joins TRBV9 and TRBJ2-1; 8 nucleotides agree with TRBD1. Germline loops: CDR1 SGDLS, CDR2 YYNGEE. This CDR3 is 14 amino acids long. CDR3 amino acids: CASSSDRVYNGQFF. As DNA, the CDR3 is TGTGCCAGCAGCTCGGACAGGGTCTACAATGGGCAGTTCTTC.

Notes on this clonotype: The CDR3 ends on some other residue instead of the conserved phenylalanine or tryptophan, so this is likely a read error. It is unclear where the CDR3 begins or ends on the DNA, so no DNA is shown, and the CDR3 is as TCRdb lists it. The V call is TRBV19, the J call TRBJ2-6. Looked up from germline, CDR1 is LNHDA and CDR2 is SQIVND (reference sequence). The CDR3 length is 8 residues, termini included. The CDR3 loop reads CASSIGTS.

This clonotype occurred a few times. This chain joins TRBV20-1 and TRBJ2-3, with TRBD2 identical over 11 bases. The V and J ends lost 1 base and 5 bases, in that order; junction bases with no gene match: 11. The CDR3 length is 17 residues. From germline, CDR1 is DFQATT and CDR2 SNEGSKA (reference sequence). CDR3 residues: CSARVSGRASVEDTQYF. The CDR3 nucleotides are TGCAGTGCTAGAGTTAGCGGGAGGGCCTCTGTTGAAGATACGCAGTATTTT.

A note on this clonotype: This likely comes from a read error, as the CDR3 has no conserved phenylalanine or tryptophan at its end. The DNA is omitted, as the CDR3 cannot be located on it reliably, and the CDR3 follows TCRdb's listing. The chain has TRBV19 and TRBJ2-6; the table's D call, TRBD2, was not checked against the DNA. The CDR3 numbers 16 amino acids, ends counted. The germline gives CDR1 LNHDA, CDR2 SQIVND (reference sequence). This CDR3 is CASILLAGPGANVLTS.

The CDR3 sequence is CASRGTASGNTIYF. The CDR3 region has the DNA TGCGCCAGCAGAGGGACAGCCTCTGGAAACACCATATATTTT. V is TRBV5-1 and J is TRBJ1-3; 7 positions agree with TRBD1. Germline-derived CDR1 and CDR2 are SGHRS and YFSETQ. The J segment lost 0 bases and the V segment lost 5 bases, leaving 2 bases of the junction unmatched. The CDR3 loop spans 14 amino acids.

This clonotype was detected ten times or more. The V and J genes are TRBV7-9 and TRBJ2-5; maybe TRBD1 (5 bases). The CDR3 has 14 residues. Trimming took 5 bases from V and 1 from J, leaving 11 bases between them. Germline assignment: CDR1 SEHNR and CDR2 FQNEAQ (reference sequence). Here the CDR3 reads CASSIRQTQETQYF. Here the CDR3 DNA reads TGTGCCAGCAGCATCCGACAGACCCAAGAGACCCAGTACTTC.

On this clonotype itself: This may be a read error, as it is one base from a much larger clone. J is TRBJ2-1 and V is TRBV11-1, with 11 nucleotides matching TRBD1. CDR1 SGHAT and CDR2 FQDESV come from the germline V gene (reference sequence). The CDR3 runs to 15 residues. With V trimmed by 4 bases and J by 6 bases, 5 bases remained unmatched. As DNA, the CDR3 is TGTGCCAGCAGCTCCGGACAGGGGGCACGCAATGAGCAGTTCTTC. It codes for CASSSGQGARNEQFF.

About this clonotype itself: This may be a read error, as it is one base from a much larger clone. V usage is TRBV10-3 and J usage is TRBJ2-5; 12 nucleotides match TRBD2. The CDR3 has 15 residues. Germline V gives CDR1 ENHRY, CDR2 SYGVKD. V was pared by 3 bases and J by 4 bases, with 3 bases of the junction left unmatched. CDR3 coding DNA: TGTGCCATCAGTGATACGACTAGCGGGGGAGAGACCCAGTACTTC. It codes for CAISDTTSGGETQYF.

This clonotype showed up many times. The chain's CDR3 is CATSLVGRGAAGNTIYF. The CDR3 DNA reads as TGTGCCACCAGCCTCGTGGGGCGGGGAGCGGCTGGAAACACCATATATTTT. The chain joins TRBV15 to TRBJ1-3, with a tentative D call TRBD1 (5 bases). The CDR3 loop spans 17 amino acids. Trimming shortened V by 5 bases and J by 2 bases, and 19 bases separated the two germline ends. Per the germline V gene, CDR1 is LNHNV and CDR2 is YYDKDF (reference sequence).

This clonotype was detected ten times or more. The chain combines TRBV5-1 with TRBJ2-1, with 10 bases fitting TRBD2. This CDR3 has 15 amino acids. In germline, CDR1 is SGHRS, CDR2 YFSETQ. V trimming: 0 bases; J trimming: 5 bases; junction bases outside the gene matches: 2. In nucleotides, the CDR3 is TGCGCCAGCAGCTTGGCACTAGCGGGGAACAATGAGCAGTTCTTC. Translating it yields CASSLALAGNNEQFF.

This clonotype has a handful of counts. The chain joins TRBV7-2 to TRBJ2-2; TRBD1 aligns across 8 bases. CDR1 is SGHTA and CDR2 is FQGNSA in the germline V gene. V was pared by 6 bases and J by 6 bases, with 9 bases of the junction left unmatched. The CDR3 has 15 residues. The CDR3 region is CASRVGTGRPGELFF. CDR3 sequence (DNA): TGTGCCAGCAGAGTCGGGACAGGCCGACCCGGGGAGCTGTTTTTT.

This clonotype was counted many times. V usage is TRBV9 and J usage is TRBJ2-2, with 7 bases that match TRBD1. Trimming at V came to 4 bases and at J to 4 bases, leaving 4 bases not matched to a gene. The CDR3 covers 14 residues. CDR1 and CDR2 from the germline V gene are SGDLS and YYNGEE. CDR3 sequence: CASSLGQATGELFF. The CDR3 DNA follows: TGTGCCAGCAGCCTAGGACAGGCCACCGGGGAGCTGTTTTTT.